This TCR beta chain was sequenced in a study of T cell responses to AZD1222 COVID-19 vaccine (dated by TCRdb to about 2021). Context from the whole study: AZD1222 recipients whose second dose came at about 4 weeks and those whose second dose came at about 12 weeks were combined into one group, since spike-specific TCR depth and breadth did not differ between the two schedules. TCR sequencing covered about 230 trial participants: 200 to 210 given two doses of AZD1222 and around 26 given two doses of MenACWY control vaccine. Trial participants were enrolled into age subgroups of 18-55, 56-69 and 70-plus years, which contained about 150, 28 and 57 TCR-sequenced participants, respectively. Overall study outcomes, separate from this receptor: The 56-69-year group was small, and its depth increase did not reach significance, likely because of low power. Conclusions about previously exposed vaccinees are limited because only six or seven AZD1222 recipients were SARS-CoV-2 seropositive at baseline. Reportedly, almost half of the unique spike-specific TCRs recognized epitopes lying outside the regions that are mutated in the B.1.351 and B.1.1.7 variants. After two AZD1222 doses, spike-specific TCR breadth and depth were significantly higher than at day 0 and than in MenACWY recipients. CD4 TCRs associated with the vaccine covered the entire spike protein, and the dominant responses were in regions 160-218 and 743-854. Most participants were white British and females outnumbered males, and the authors suggested that clonal diversity may have been underestimated. Because no samples from the day 14 peak response were available, repertoires could be characterized only after the peak T cell response.

The CDR3 regions of human TCRbeta chains were analyzed by immunosequencing. Regarding the original processing steps: TCRs in the repertoires were compared against a reference library of SARS-CoV-2-specific TCRs that had been generated with the MIRA antigen-specificity platform. Breadth was defined as the fraction of unique TCRs that were SARS-CoV-2-associated, and depth was defined as the fraction of total T cells that were SARS-CoV-2-associated. Each spike-specific TCR was assigned to its reactive spike region and to a CD4 or CD8 class using the MIRA data. Log10-transformed breadth and depth values were compared by one-way ANOVA with Sidak's multiple comparisons tests. Entries here come from immuneACCESS through TCRdb and include only in-frame sequences with V and J called. Some clones fail to appear in such tables; in the studies checked, an unresolved V gene covers under half of the shortfall, and the cause of the remainder is unknown. V and J calls and clone size come straight from that table; D and trimming were deduced from the DNA. This sample holds about 170,000 clones; roughly nine tenths were observed only once. The ten largest clonotypes hold 1.5% to 2% of the sample.

Sample time point, as interpreted from the label and publication: baseline before first vaccination. The vaccinee samples were drawn from two UK trials, COV001 and COV002, one of which was a single-blind randomized controlled phase 2/3 trial testing AZD1222 (ChAdOx1 nCoV-19) in healthy adults. For TCRbeta chain sequencing, PBMC samples were collected from trial participants at day 0 and at day 28 after the second dose. With respect to this clone: What antigen it recognizes has not been identified. No much larger clone is present one base from it, and per-base qualities are unavailable.

Taken from the germline V gene (reference sequence), the CDR1 and CDR2 loops are GTSNPN and SVGIG. Including cysteine and phenylalanine, the CDR3 has 13 amino acids. The sequence is cut down to CDR3 DNA, 39 bases in frame from base 1. Trimming removed 1 base from V and 4 bases from J, leaving 7 bases between the germline ends. The sequence derives from an adult in good health. The chain uses TRBV30 and TRBJ1-4, and possibly TRBD1, on 6 matching bases. This sample comprised peripheral blood, obtained on day 0 of AZD1222 vaccination. The CDR3 amino acid sequence is: CAWSGGHNEKLFF. In nucleotide form, the sequence is TGTGCCTGGAGTGGGGGGCATAATGAAAAACTGTTTTTT.